This TCR beta chain appears in the sequencing data of a study of metastatic and nonmetastatic thyroid tumors. The wider study: Peripheral blood and tumor or nodule samples from malignant and benign thyroid patients were compared.

The CDR3 is 13 residues long. Germline V lookup: CDR1 ENHRY, CDR2 SYGVKD. Unmatched junction bases numbered 3, after V lost 5 bases and J lost 10 bases. In its sample, this clone is large. Its antigen remains unknown. In the original analysis: For papillary thyroid cancer, a distant-metastasis classifier was constructed from CDR3 differences observed across clinicopathological groups. TCRdb reassembled clones from the PCR reads with MiXCR. Clone size and V and J calls follow TCRdb, not the original study. The repertoire holds about 4,000 clones, with about 20% as singletons. Every patient was untreated before thyroid surgery. Study-wide findings and caveats: Patients with malignant thyroid tumors reportedly had significantly higher TCR beta diversity than those with benign nodules, in blood and tumor.

The source material was tumor tissue. This sequence was found in a female donor with papillary thyroid cancer or a benign thyroid nodule (not recorded which). Some clones in this sample may be carry-over from other donors' samples. V and J are TRBV10-3 and TRBJ1-6; 9 nucleotides agree with TRBD1. In DNA form, the CDR3 reads TGTGCCATCAGTCGGACAGGGGAATCACCCCTCCACTTT. It translates to CAISRTGESPLHF.